This record concerns one T cell receptor (beta chain) sequence. Its binding antigen is unknown. Within one base of it there is no much larger clone, and no base qualities were kept. Receptor libraries were prepared by PCR. Sequencing was carried out with an Illumina HiSeq 2500. To reduce PCR and sequencing biases, unique molecular identifiers were incorporated into the TCR beta cDNA libraries. Per 1 to 10 million input T cells, approximately 500,000 cDNA molecules were obtained, such that each molecule approximated one T cell. The same protocol used for the earlier healthy control dataset was applied to prepare and sequence the patient libraries. Within a given batch, samples were prepared together, multiplexed and sequenced on the same HiSeq lane. The authors processed their data as follows. Raw barcoded reads were processed with MIGEC, discarding single-read molecular identifier groups before consensus assembly and CDR3 extraction. VDJtools was used for post-analysis of the clonotype tables, and diversity was normalized by down-sampling every dataset to the size of the smallest sample. Repertoire overlap clustering matched CDR3 amino acid but not nucleotide sequences to correct batch-related cross-sample contamination. TCRdb cleaned the public reads at Q25 with fastp, built clones with MiXCR and kept in-frame beta chains. CDR3 protein sequences are deduplicated, and each keeps its most common genes and DNA. The V and J calls and clone size are TCRdb's, not the authors'. The sample data list approximately 770,000 distinct CDR3 sequences, and around 45% of these were observed just once. Of the sample, 4% to 5% is held by the ten largest clones.

To demonstrate the VDJtools post-analysis software, TCR beta repertoires were profiled from the peripheral blood of 10 to 15 young patients with multiple sclerosis. The multiple sclerosis patients were children and adolescents between about 6 and 15 years of age. This sample stems from a study of post-analysis software for immune sequencing data (dated by TCRdb to the mid-2010s). About the investigation overall: Relapsing-remitting, secondary progressive and progressive-relapsing multiple sclerosis were recorded as disease courses, and subtype annotation was lacking for some patients. A subset of samples was prepared in parallel using single-end sample barcoding, then pooled and co-amplified after Illumina adapter ligation. The patient repertoires were set against about eleven previously published healthy control repertoires from donors whose ages ranged from roughly 6 to 25 years. The paper as a whole reports these results and caveats: The control group was slightly older than the multiple sclerosis patient group. Direct clustering with F measure revealed strong co-clustering of samples prepared in the same batch, which led to a batch-effect correction. Multiple sclerosis patients had significantly lower normalized Chao1 diversity than controls, a result that suggests substantial peripheral T-cell clonal expansion.

This receptor was identified in a girl between 10 and 17 years old with multiple sclerosis. Sequenced material: blood.

The DNA sequence reads TGCAGTGCCAGACTGACAGGAGACTATGGCTACACCTTC. Its coded protein is CSARLTGDYGYTF. This chain is built from TRBV20-1 and TRBJ1-2; a weak D assignment points to TRBD1 (6 bases agree). V is cut by 6 bases and J by 3 bases, and the space between the germline ends is 14 bases. The CDR3 starts with the cysteine, ends with the phenylalanine, and has 13 residues. Of all the DNA, just the CDR3 is kept, 39 bases in frame from base 1. As encoded in the germline V gene (reference sequence), CDR1 is DFQATT while CDR2 is SNEGSKA.